Below are 7 T cell receptor beta chains sequenced from a single sample in a study of persistence of HIV-infected CD4 T cells. No antigen is known for these receptors. Sequencing used immunoSEQ version 4 in survey mode. Assay used: immunoSEQ multiplex PCR; TCRdb lists only in-frame clones, some missing. The data contain under 50,000 clones, roughly nine tenths of them singletons. This nonspecific control used anti-CD3/anti-CD28 bead stimulation of CD4+ T cells. Responding CD4+ T cells were sorted by upregulation of both CD40 ligand and CD69. The sequencing used CD4+ T cells sorted from PBMCs after roughly 18-hour stimulation, collected from a patient who received antiretroviral therapy. These receptors came from an adult man with HIV who was CMV-seropositive.

CDR3 loop: CASTGGANQPQHF. In nucleotides, the CDR3 is TGTGCCAGCACAGGGGGCGCGAATCAGCCCCAGCATTTT. The genes are TRBV28 and TRBJ1-5; TRBD1 agrees at 8 bases. Germline V lookup: CDR1 MDHEN, CDR2 SYDVKM. The CDR3 is 13 residues long. V was clipped by 7 bases and J by 4 bases; unmatched bases: 3.

The rearrangement uses TRBV24-1 and TRBJ2-1, with D possibly being TRBD1 or TRBD2 (5 bases each). The CDR3 has 15 amino acids. CDR1 and CDR2 from the germline V gene are KGHDR and SFDVKD. V was trimmed by 6 bases and J by 9 bases, leaving 20 bases between them. The CDR3 nucleotides are TGTGCCACCAGTCTACCGGGACGCAGCGACGGTGAGCAGTTCTTC. It translates to CATSLPGRSDGEQFF.

This chain connects TRBV7-3 to TRBJ2-1; D perhaps matches TRBD1 (5 bases). CDR3 length: 15 amino acids. Germline V gives CDR1 SGHTA, CDR2 FQGTGA. Trimming removed 1 base at V and 5 bases at J, with 12 bases between. The CDR3 sequence is CASSLMSGMDNEQFF. As DNA, the CDR3 is TGTGCCAGCAGCTTAATGTCAGGGATGGACAATGAGCAGTTCTTC. Variable domain in full (rest from reference TRBV7-3 and TRBJ2-1): GAGVSQTPSNKVTEKGKYVELRCDPISGHTALYWYRQSLGQGPEFLIYFQGTGAADDSGLPNDRFFAVRPEGSVSTLKIQRTERGDSAVYLCASSLMSGMDNEQFFGPGTRLTVL.

V usage is TRBV20-1 and J usage is TRBJ1-2; D gene uncertain. Germline CDR1 reads DFQATT; CDR2 reads SNEGSKA (reference sequence). The CDR3 is made up of 11 amino acids. The V gene lost 7 bases and the J gene lost 4 bases, with 10 bases spanning the gap. This chain's CDR3 is CSGGSTYGYTF. The CDR3 nucleotides are TGCAGTGGAGGCTCTACCTATGGCTACACCTTC.

The chain carries TRBV6-5 and TRBJ2-7, with 7 bases fitting TRBD1. Germline assignment: CDR1 MNHEY and CDR2 SVGAGI. Unmatched junction bases numbered 15, after V lost 6 bases and J lost 7 bases. The CDR3 covers 15 residues. CDR3 residues: CASSLNRGRREEQYF. The DNA for the CDR3 is TGTGCCAGCAGCCTTAACAGGGGACGACGTGAGGAGCAGTACTTC.

This chain joins TRBV27 and TRBJ2-6, with 8 nucleotides matching TRBD1. Germline CDR1 is MNHEY and CDR2 is SMNVEV (reference sequence). The CDR3 is 15 residues long. Germline trimming cut 4 bases from V and 4 bases from J; bases unmatched to any gene: 3. The CDR3 bases are TGTGCCAGCAGTTGGACAGGGAGGGGGGCCAACGTCCTGACTTTC. Translating it yields CASSWTGRGANVLTF.

This rearrangement joins TRBV9 to TRBJ2-3; 7 bases align to TRBD2. In germline, CDR1 is SGDLS, CDR2 YYNGEE. The length of the CDR3 is 15 residues. V gave up 4 bases and J gave up 2 bases; unmatched junction bases: 7. The CDR3: CASSPPGLHTDTQYF. CDR3 in DNA: TGTGCCAGCAGCCCCCCGGGACTACACACAGATACGCAGTATTTT.